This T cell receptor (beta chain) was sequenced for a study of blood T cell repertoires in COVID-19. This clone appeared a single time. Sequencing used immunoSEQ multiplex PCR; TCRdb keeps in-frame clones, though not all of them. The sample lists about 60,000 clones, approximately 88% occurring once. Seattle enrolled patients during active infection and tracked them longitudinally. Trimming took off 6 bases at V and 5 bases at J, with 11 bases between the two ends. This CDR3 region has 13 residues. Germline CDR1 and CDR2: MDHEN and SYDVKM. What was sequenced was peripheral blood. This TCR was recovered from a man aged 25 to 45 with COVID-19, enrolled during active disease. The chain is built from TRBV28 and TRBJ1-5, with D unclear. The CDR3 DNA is TGTGCCAGCAGCGGGAACCGGGATCAGCCCCAGCATTTT. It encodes CASSGNRDQPQHF.